The 29 T cell receptor beta chains listed next were all sequenced from one sample in a study of blood T cell repertoires in COVID-19. Sequenced by immunoSEQ multiplex PCR; TCRdb stores in-frame clones only, minus some. The sample includes 200,000 or so clones, roughly 85% of them seen just once. The material sequenced was peripheral blood. The receptors shown here come from a human donor with active or convalescent COVID-19. The donor label of this sample is uncertain.

The gene calls are TRBV7-2 and TRBJ2-7; TRBD2 aligns across 10 bases. CDR1 is SGHTA and CDR2 is FQGNSA in the germline V gene. The length of the CDR3 is 14 residues. V lost 3 bases, J lost 7 bases, and 6 bases stayed unmatched. The CDR3 loop reads CASSFLAGASEQYF. The CDR3 region has the DNA TGTGCCAGCAGCTTCCTAGCGGGAGCTTCAGAGCAGTACTTC.

This clone was seen a handful of times. This chain uses TRBV28 with TRBJ2-3; D remains ambiguous. This CDR3 has 16 amino acids. Trimming stripped 6 bases from V and 6 bases from J, with 22 bases between. The germline V gene encodes CDR1 MDHEN and CDR2 SYDVKM. CDR3 amino acids: CASRSYSGPHPDTQYF. The CDR3, as DNA: TGTGCCAGCAGATCTTACTCAGGCCCCCACCCGGATACGCAGTATTTT. The full variable domain, with the rest looked up from reference TRBV28 and TRBJ2-3, is DVKVTQSSRYLVKRTGEKVFLECVQDMDHENMFWYRQDPGLGLRLIYFSYDVKMKEKGDIPEGYSVSREKKERFSLILESASTNQTSMYLCASRSYSGPHPDTQYFGPGTRLTVL.

The chain carries TRBV5-1 and TRBJ1-2; tentative D call: TRBD1 (5 bases). CDR3 length: 13 amino acids. V gave up 4 bases and J gave up 8 bases, with 15 bases separating them. CDR1 SGHRS and CDR2 YFSETQ come from the germline V gene. CDR3 region: CASSLQDSWGYTF. Written as DNA, the CDR3 is TGCGCCAGCAGCCTACAGGATTCGTGGGGCTACACCTTC.

In this sample, this clone turned up a few times. The V gene is TRBV14, the J gene TRBJ1-5; D remains unclear. Germline loops: CDR1 SGHDN, CDR2 FVKESK. With 0 bases removed from V and 4 bases from J, the gap between germline ends came to 10 bases. The length of the CDR3 is 15 residues. The CDR3 nucleotides are TGTGCCAGCAGCCAAGACCGAACGGGGAATCAGCCCCAGCATTTT. Translating it yields CASSQDRTGNQPQHF.

This clone was seen only a few times. J is TRBJ2-7 and V is TRBV30; 8 bases agree with TRBD1. With V trimmed by 0 bases and J by 3 bases, 10 bases remained unmatched. Germline-derived CDR1 and CDR2 are GTSNPN and SVGIG (reference sequence). The CDR3 has 16 amino acids. For the CDR3, the DNA is TGTGCCTGGAGTGTCTCCAGGACAGGGATTATCTACGAGCAGTACTTC. Protein sequence: CAWSVSRTGIIYEQYF. The entire variable domain, with the rest obtained from reference TRBV30 and TRBJ2-7, is as follows: SQTIHQWPATLVQPVGSPLSLECTVEGTSNPNLYWYRQAAGRGLQLLFYSVGIGQISSEVPQNLSASRPQDRQFILSSKKLLLSDSGFYLCAWSVSRTGIIYEQYFGPGTRLTVT.

V gene TRBV28 combines with J gene TRBJ2-1; 9 positions agree with TRBD1. The germline V gene has CDR1 MDHEN and CDR2 SYDVKM. V was pared by 2 bases and J by 9 bases, with 8 bases of the junction left unmatched. The CDR3 is 15 amino acids. CDR3 sequence (DNA): TGTGCCAGCAGTTTACTACAGGGGGCGCTTACTGAGCAGTTCTTC. This sequence encodes CASSLLQGALTEQFF.

V and J are TRBV10-3 and TRBJ2-2; D gene unclear. With 3 bases removed from V and 7 bases from J, the gap between germline ends came to 15 bases. The CDR3 totals 15 residues. Germline CDR1 ENHRY, CDR2 SYGVKD. CDR3 DNA: TGTGCCATCAGTGACCCCACGGAGACCGGCGGGGAGCTGTTTTTT. It is translated as CAISDPTETGGELFF.

The J gene is TRBJ1-2, the V gene TRBV6-5; D is unresolved. This CDR3 is 13 amino acids long. In germline, CDR1 is MNHEY, CDR2 SVGAGI. The V and J ends lost 7 bases and 8 bases respectively, with 17 bases between them. Here the CDR3 reads CASTDGRVGGYTF. Written as DNA, the CDR3 is TGTGCCAGCACCGACGGCCGGGTCGGAGGCTACACCTTC.

This clone has just one count. The V gene is TRBV7-2, the J gene TRBJ2-5; the match to TRBD1 covers 8 bases. The germline V gene encodes CDR1 SGHTA and CDR2 FQGNSA. Losses at the gene ends were 7 bases for V and 4 bases for J; bases not matched to a gene: 8. The CDR3 is 14 residues long. For the CDR3, the DNA is TGTGCCAGCACCCTAGACAGGGGTGGAGAGACCCAGTACTTC. Residues: CASTLDRGGETQYF.

The chain combines TRBV7-2 with TRBJ1-4, with 11 bases fitting TRBD1. The CDR3 runs 14 residues. Germline V gene data show CDR1 as SGHTA and CDR2 as FQGNSA. The V segment lost 5 bases and the J segment 6 bases; nucleotides outside the gene matches: 2. The CDR3 DNA is TGTGCCAGCAGCGGGGACAGGGGGTATGAAAAACTGTTTTTT. Residues: CASSGDRGYEKLFF.

The genes are TRBV4-1 and TRBJ2-5, with 12 bases matching TRBD1. Germline V CDR1 and CDR2: MGHRA, YSYEKL. V lost 3 bases to trimming and J lost 4 bases; unmatched junction nucleotides: 6. The CDR3 extends over 16 amino acids. CDR3 in amino acids: CASSQGQGAGGETQYF. The CDR3 nucleotides read TGCGCCAGCAGCCAGGGACAGGGGGCGGGAGGAGAGACCCAGTACTTC.

V and J are TRBV9 and TRBJ1-1; D might be TRBD1 (5 bases). CDR3 length equals 14 residues. V shed 0 bases and J shed 5 bases, with 11 bases lying between them. Germline lookup yields CDR1 SGDLS and CDR2 YYNGEE. In nucleotides, the CDR3 is TGTGCCAGCAGCGTAGGGTTAGGGGAAACTGAAGCTTTCTTT. Translating gives CASSVGLGETEAFF.

The chain combines TRBV2 with TRBJ2-2; D is ambiguous. Deletions cut 6 bases from V and 0 bases from J, with 14 bases between. CDR3 length: 16 residues. Germline V CDR1 and CDR2: SNHLY, FYNNEI. CDR3 coding DNA: TGTGCCAGCAGCGCTCCGAGAGTCGCGAACACCGGGGAGCTGTTTTTT. Translated, it gives CASSAPRVANTGELFF.

On this clone itself: The same CDR3 is also encoded by other DNA sequences in this sample. The J gene is TRBJ1-5, the V gene TRBV6-1; no definite D call. The CDR3 consists of 13 residues. Germline CDR1 MNHNS, CDR2 SASEGT. The V and J ends lost 0 bases and 7 bases respectively, with 7 bases between them. CDR3 nucleotides: TGTGCCAGCAGTGAAGCGTTGAGGCAGCCCCAGCATTTT. Protein product: CASSEALRQPQHF.

The chain combines TRBV5-4 with TRBJ2-7, with D unclear. Germline V CDR1 and CDR2: SGHNT, YYREEE (reference sequence). V gave up 2 bases and J gave up 0 bases, with 12 bases separating them. The CDR3 consists of 15 residues. The CDR3 here is CASSLIGLNSYEQYF. DNA of the CDR3: TGTGCCAGCAGCTTAATTGGTCTAAACTCCTACGAGCAGTACTTC.

The J gene is TRBJ2-2, the V gene TRBV4-2; 10 nucleotides line up with TRBD2. The CDR3 has 17 amino acids. The V segment lost 0 bases and the J segment 3 bases; nucleotides outside the gene matches: 4. Germline CDR1 reads LGHNA; CDR2 reads YNFKEQ. This CDR3 reads CASSQEGLAGDTGELFF. CDR3 nucleotides: TGTGCCAGCAGCCAAGAAGGGCTAGCGGGGGACACCGGGGAGCTGTTTTTT.

The chain employs TRBV15 and TRBJ1-3, with D hard to call. Trimming stripped 0 bases from V and 8 bases from J, with 11 bases between. The CDR3 length is 14 residues. Germline V gene lookup returns CDR1 LNHNV and CDR2 YYDKDF (reference sequence). CDR3 DNA sequence: TGTGCCACCAGCAGAGAGCCCTCCGGAGACACCATATATTTT. The encoded protein is CATSREPSGDTIYF.

V is TRBV28 and J is TRBJ1-2; TRBD1 aligns across 9 bases. Per germline, CDR1 MDHEN and CDR2 SYDVKM. With 6 bases clipped from V and 7 bases from J, the junction kept 12 bases outside the gene matches. The CDR3 runs to 15 residues. The CDR3 sequence is CASREWTGEVSGYTF. The CDR3 region has the DNA TGTGCCAGCAGGGAGTGGACAGGGGAAGTCAGTGGCTACACCTTC.

The DNA for the CDR3 is TGCGCCAGCAGCTTGTCTCGCCAGGAAGAGACCCAGTACTTC. Protein product: CASSLSRQEETQYF. This chain links TRBV5-1 with TRBJ2-5; no firm D call. CDR3 length equals 14 residues. Germline CDR1 reads SGHRS; CDR2 reads YFSETQ. V gave up 1 base and J gave up 3 bases, with 10 bases separating them.

This clone has only a few counts. The rearrangement links TRBV10-3 to TRBJ1-1; D perhaps matches TRBD1 (6 bases). V was trimmed by 11 bases and J by 3 bases, leaving 13 bases between them. CDR3 length: 12 amino acids. Looked up from germline, CDR1 is ENHRY and CDR2 is SYGVKD. CDR3 protein: CAVQGPYTEAFF. In DNA, the CDR3 is TGTGCCGTCCAGGGGCCCTACACTGAAGCTTTCTTT.

The chain is built from TRBV2 and TRBJ2-3; the match to TRBD2 covers 9 bases. From germline, CDR1 is SNHLY and CDR2 FYNNEI. Trimming removed 4 bases from V and 3 bases from J; junction bases left unmatched: 5. This CDR3 region has 15 residues. CDR3 bases: TGTGCCAGCAGTGGATTCAGCGGGGGGACAGATACGCAGTATTTT. Translation gives CASSGFSGGTDTQYF.

The V gene is TRBV18, the J gene TRBJ2-4; tentatively, D is TRBD2 (6 bases). Germline V lookup: CDR1 KGHSH, CDR2 LQKENI. V was clipped by 3 bases and J by 0 bases, with 12 bases between them. CDR3 size: 16 residues. The CDR3 coding sequence is TGTGCCAGCTCACCCCCGGGACTTTCAGCCAAAAACATTCAGTACTTC. Translated, it gives CASSPPGLSAKNIQYF.

Only a few counts were recorded for this clone. The rearrangement joins TRBV2 to TRBJ1-5; no clear D. The CDR3 extends over 14 amino acids. Germline V gives CDR1 SNHLY, CDR2 FYNNEI. Trimming shortened V by 8 bases and J by 0 bases, and 11 bases separated the two germline ends. The CDR3 spells CASHSPPSNQPQHF. For the CDR3, the DNA is TGTGCCAGCCACAGTCCTCCTAGCAATCAGCCCCAGCATTTT.

This chain connects TRBV15 to TRBJ1-2; D is ambiguous. Germline CDR1 reads LNHNV; CDR2 reads YYDKDF (reference sequence). The V end lost 0 bases, the J end lost 3 bases, and 17 bases lay between the germline ends. CDR3 length: 17 residues. CDR3 residues: CATSRDATLSYYYGYTF. In DNA form, the CDR3 reads TGTGCCACCAGCAGAGACGCGACACTCTCTTACTACTATGGCTACACCTTC.

The chain combines TRBV12-3 or TRBV12-4 with TRBJ2-3, with D possibly being TRBD2 (5 bases). Trimming removed 6 bases from V and 6 bases from J, with 13 bases in between. This CDR3 comprises 13 residues. The CDR3 nucleotides read TGTGCCAGCAGGAAACAGCCGGGGGATACGCAGTATTTT. Translation gives CASRKQPGDTQYF.

The genes are TRBV7-2 and TRBJ2-4; TRBD1 aligns across 8 bases. The trim removed 1 base at V and 16 bases at J, leaving 9 bases unmatched. CDR1 SGHTA and CDR2 FQGNSA come from the germline V gene. The CDR3 runs to 13 residues. CDR3 sequence (DNA): TGTGCCAGCAGCTTAGGGGCCCGGGACAGGCTTTACTTC. Protein: CASSLGARDRLYF.

The chain employs TRBV10-3 and TRBJ2-6, with D hard to call. Looked up from germline, CDR1 is ENHRY and CDR2 is SYGVKD. The germline V and J ends were trimmed by 5 bases and 0 bases, with 2 bases remaining between them. The CDR3 consists of 13 residues. CDR3 sequence reads: CAISLSGANVLTF. CDR3 DNA: TGTGCCATCAGTCTCTCTGGGGCCAACGTCCTGACTTTC.

The CDR3 region has the DNA TGTGCCAGCAGCCAAGAGGAAAGACAGTACTATGGCTACACCTTC. This encodes CASSQEERQYYGYTF. The chain has TRBV3-1 (or the pseudogene TRBV3-2) and TRBJ1-2; perhaps TRBD1 as D (5 bases). The length of the CDR3 is 15 residues. V was shortened by 0 bases and J by 3 bases, with 11 bases between the two germline ends. The germline V gene has CDR1 LGHDT and CDR2 YNNKEL (reference sequence).

The genes are TRBV27 and TRBJ1-1; a possible D gene is TRBD1 (6 bases). The V end lost 1 base, the J end lost 1 base, and 10 bases lay between the germline ends. Per germline, CDR1 MNHEY and CDR2 SMNVEV (reference sequence). The CDR3 covers 15 residues. The CDR3 region is CASSLYRESNTEAFF. CDR3 nucleotide sequence: TGTGCCAGCAGTTTATACAGGGAGTCGAACACTGAAGCTTTCTTT.